Below are 28 T cell receptor beta chains sequenced from a single sample in a study of T cell responses to AZD1222 COVID-19 vaccine (TCRdb year 2021). Per the publication, the time point label means: baseline before first vaccination. Libraries were prepared through the immunoSEQ multiplex PCR assay. Sourced from immuneACCESS, this table was stored by TCRdb with only in-frame sequences that have V and J called. A share of the clones is absent; for the studies checked, an unresolved V gene accounts for under half, and the remainder has no known explanation. This sample gives about 110,000 clones in total; 87% of them show up just once. The ten largest clones capture around 9.4% of the sample. The sample in question was peripheral blood, obtained on day 0 of AZD1222 vaccination. These TCRs come from an adult in good health.

The CDR3 reads CASSLFSDTQYF. The CDR3 coding sequence is TGCGCCAGCAGCTTATTTAGCGATACGCAGTATTTT. V is TRBV5-1 and J is TRBJ2-3; D is uncertain. This CDR3 is 12 amino acids long. CDR1 and CDR2 from the germline V gene are SGHRS and YFSETQ. V lost 2 bases to trimming and J lost 6 bases, with 7 bases between them.

V is TRBV5-5 and J is TRBJ1-2; the match to TRBD1 covers 7 bases. V trimming: 3 bases; J trimming: 1 base; junction bases outside the gene matches: 9. The germline CDR1 and CDR2 sequences are SGHKS and YYEKEE (reference sequence). The CDR3 length is 16 residues. CDR3 protein: CASSWTGTAGNYGYTF. In DNA, the CDR3 is TGTGCCAGCAGCTGGACCGGGACAGCGGGTAACTATGGCTACACCTTC.

This clone was observed a single time. The rearrangement joins TRBV2 to TRBJ1-4; weak D call: TRBD1 (5 bases). The V gene's germline CDR1 is SNHLY and CDR2 FYNNEI. Trimming pared 8 bases from V and 3 bases from J, leaving 7 bases between. This CDR3 contains 12 residues. The CDR3 is CASPGPNEKLFF. The CDR3 DNA reads TGTGCCAGCCCAGGGCCTAATGAAAAACTGTTTTTT. The full variable domain, with the rest looked up from reference TRBV2 and TRBJ1-4, is EPEVTQTPSHQVTQMGQEVILRCVPISNHLYFYWYRQILGQKVEFLVSFYNNEISEKSEIFDDQFSVERPDGSNFTLKIRSTKLEDSAMYFCASPGPNEKLFFGSGTQLSVL.

The table lists this clone with a few counts. The chain couples TRBV5-1 to TRBJ2-1; the D gene could be TRBD1 or TRBD2 (6 bases each). In germline, CDR1 is SGHRS, CDR2 YFSETQ. The CDR3 is 16 residues long. V shed 6 bases and J shed 6 bases, with 22 bases lying between them. CDR3 amino acids: CASTDWGLARSNEQFF. In DNA, the CDR3 is TGCGCCAGCACCGACTGGGGGCTAGCGAGGAGCAATGAGCAGTTCTTC.

The rearrangement links TRBV4-1 to TRBJ1-2; D call uncertain. The length of the CDR3 is 12 residues. CDR1 and CDR2 (germline): MGHRA, YSYEKL. Trimming removed 1 base at V and 3 bases at J, with 3 bases between. Here the CDR3 DNA reads TGCGCCAGCAGCCAAGCGGACTATGGCTACACCTTC. This sequence encodes CASSQADYGYTF.

V is TRBV4-2 and J is TRBJ1-1; D is unclear. CDR3 length: 14 amino acids. With 4 bases removed from V and 0 bases from J, the gap between germline ends came to 9 bases. CDR1 and CDR2 (germline): LGHNA, YNFKEQ. The CDR3 DNA reads as TGTGCCAGCAGCCTCCTAACGATGAACACTGAAGCTTTCTTT. This codes for CASSLLTMNTEAFF.

The CDR3 spells CASSLGLAAGELFF. As DNA, the CDR3 is TGTGCCAGCAGTTTGGGACTAGCTGCCGGGGAGCTGTTTTTT. J is TRBJ2-2 and V is TRBV27, with 9 bases aligning to TRBD2. CDR1 and CDR2 (germline): MNHEY, SMNVEV (reference sequence). Unmatched junction bases numbered 2, after V lost 3 bases and J lost 6 bases. This CDR3 is 14 amino acids long.

This clone was seen just once. The chain joins TRBV18 to TRBJ2-5; D is undetermined. With 2 bases removed from V and 2 bases from J, the gap between germline ends came to 9 bases. Germline V CDR1 and CDR2: KGHSH, LQKENI. The CDR3 consists of 14 residues. In DNA, the CDR3 is TGTGCCAGCTCACCAGGGGAATGGCAAGAGACCCAGTACTTC. Translating it yields CASSPGEWQETQYF.

This clone was recorded only once. V usage is TRBV5-6 and J usage is TRBJ1-2; tentatively, D is TRBD1 (5 bases). Trimming stripped 3 bases from V and 0 bases from J, with 21 bases between. Per the germline V gene, CDR1 is SGHDT and CDR2 is YYEEEE. The CDR3 is 18 residues long. The CDR3 reads CASSSGDGRVSTNYGYTF. CDR3 in DNA: TGTGCCAGCAGCTCTGGGGACGGGCGCGTCAGTACTAACTATGGCTACACCTTC.

The chain recombines TRBV6-2 or TRBV6-3 with TRBJ1-1; D is unclear. CDR1 is MNHEY and CDR2 is SVGEGT in the germline V gene. The CDR3 sequence is 15 residues long. Trimming removed 4 bases at V and 1 base at J, with 13 bases between. CDR3 DNA sequence: TGTGCCAGCAGTTCCCCGCACCCACAGAACACTGAAGCTTTCTTT. It translates to CASSSPHPQNTEAFF.

The chain joins TRBV30 to TRBJ2-7; D not resolved. Germline CDR1 and CDR2: GTSNPN and SVGIG (reference sequence). The V end was cut by 2 bases, the J end by 0 bases, with 5 bases between. The CDR3 sequence is 12 residues long. The CDR3 nucleotides are TGTGCCTGGAGTTGGAGCTCCTACGAGCAGTACTTC. As protein: CAWSWSSYEQYF.

This chain uses TRBV7-9 with TRBJ1-2; the match to TRBD1 covers 8 bases. From germline, CDR1 is SEHNR and CDR2 FQNEAQ (reference sequence). The CDR3 sequence is 14 residues long. V shed 3 bases and J 4 bases; nucleotides not matched to a gene: 4. The CDR3: CASSLGQAVYGYTF. CDR3 DNA: TGTGCCAGCAGCTTGGGACAGGCCGTCTATGGCTACACCTTC.

V and J are TRBV18 and TRBJ2-2; D is unresolved. V dropped 3 bases and J dropped 6 bases, with 8 bases sitting between them. In germline, CDR1 is KGHSH, CDR2 LQKENI. The CDR3 length is 13 residues. The CDR3 spells CASSPLGSGELFF. The CDR3 nucleotides are TGTGCCAGCTCACCTCTGGGGTCCGGGGAGCTGTTTTTT.

This clone came up once. The chain recombines TRBV2 with TRBJ2-7, with D tentatively TRBD1 (5 bases). Germline CDR1 reads SNHLY; CDR2 reads FYNNEI. The CDR3 extends over 14 amino acids. The V end was cut by 4 bases, the J end by 0 bases, with 10 bases between. The CDR3 region is CASSGQPSSYEQYF. In DNA, the CDR3 is TGTGCCAGCAGTGGACAGCCTAGCTCCTACGAGCAGTACTTC.

The chain recombines TRBV11-2 with TRBJ2-7, with D uncertain. Trimming took 1 base from V and 3 from J, leaving 7 bases between them. This CDR3 comprises 13 residues. In germline, CDR1 is SGHAT, CDR2 FQNNGV. CDR3 sequence (DNA): TGTGCCAGCAGCTTAGTCGGCAACTACGAGCAGTACTTC. Amino acids: CASSLVGNYEQYF.

The V and J genes are TRBV11-3 and TRBJ2-3; no definite D call. This CDR3 has 19 residues. V was trimmed by 5 bases and J by 0 bases, leaving 24 bases between them. From germline, CDR1 is SGHNT and CDR2 YENEEA. The CDR3 DNA sequence: TGTGCCAGCAGCCCCGGAGCTACGTCACAACCTTCTAGCACAGATACGCAGTATTTT. It is translated as CASSPGATSQPSSTDTQYF.

This clone has more than one count but fewer than ten. The chain employs TRBV28 and TRBJ2-1, with a possible D match to TRBD2 (5 bases). The CDR3 totals 12 residues. Germline assignment: CDR1 MDHEN and CDR2 SYDVKM. Trimming cost V 5 bases and J 8 bases, with 10 bases left between them. This CDR3 is CASSAGLDEQFF. The DNA for the CDR3 is TGTGCCAGCAGTGCGGGTTTAGATGAGCAGTTCTTC.

This rearrangement joins TRBV18 to TRBJ2-6; maybe TRBD2 (5 bases). The germline gives CDR1 KGHSH, CDR2 LQKENI. Trimming pared 4 bases from V and 0 bases from J, leaving 10 bases between. CDR3 length: 16 residues. The CDR3 here is CASSLGLSSGANVLTF. The CDR3 DNA reads as TGTGCCAGCTCACTCGGACTGAGCTCTGGGGCCAACGTCCTGACTTTC.

For the CDR3, the DNA is TGTGCCAGCAGCCAACTCTCCCTCAACACCGGGGAGCTGTTTTTT. Its protein is CASSQLSLNTGELFF. The chain is built from TRBV9 and TRBJ2-2; D call uncertain. The V end lost 4 bases, the J end lost 2 bases, and 12 bases lay between the germline ends. Germline values: CDR1 SGDLS, CDR2 YYNGEE. This CDR3 is 15 amino acids long. The whole variable domain, remainder taken from reference TRBV9 and TRBJ2-2, is DSGVTQTPKHLITATGQRVTLRCSPRSGDLSVYWYQQSLDQGLQFLIQYYNGEERAKGNILERFSAQQFPDLHSELNLSSLELGDSALYFCASSQLSLNTGELFFGEGSRLTVL.

The chain has TRBV27 and TRBJ2-3, with D perhaps matching TRBD1 or TRBD2 (5 bases each). The CDR3 contains 16 residues. Trimming removed 3 bases at V and 10 bases at J, with 23 bases between. Germline CDR1 reads MNHEY; CDR2 reads SMNVEV (reference sequence). CDR3 protein: CASSLKDRAPRGAQYF. Written as DNA, the CDR3 is TGTGCCAGCAGTTTGAAGGACCGAGCTCCGAGGGGTGCGCAGTATTTT.

The chain couples TRBV20-1 to TRBJ2-7; TRBD2 matches 8 bases. Germline values: CDR1 DFQATT, CDR2 SNEGSKA (reference sequence). V gave up 3 bases and J gave up 0 bases; unmatched junction bases: 7. This CDR3 is 15 amino acids long. CDR3 sequence (DNA): TGCAGTGCTAGTAGCGGGGTCCCAATCTCCTACGAGCAGTACTTC. It translates to CSASSGVPISYEQYF.

This clone has a handful of counts. V is TRBV27 and J is TRBJ1-2; D unresolved. V lost 6 bases and J 6 bases, leaving 11 bases between the germline ends. CDR1 is MNHEY, CDR2 SMNVEV, per germline (reference sequence). The CDR3 runs 12 residues. The CDR3 loop is CASRGRQDGYTF. The CDR3 DNA follows: TGTGCCAGCAGGGGTCGGCAGGATGGCTACACCTTC.

The J gene is TRBJ2-5, the V gene TRBV9, with a tentative D call TRBD2 (6 bases). Germline V gene lookup returns CDR1 SGDLS and CDR2 YYNGEE. V lost 1 base, J lost 2 bases, and 15 bases lay in between. The CDR3 totals 16 residues. The CDR3: CASSVFLLSGQETQYF. DNA for the CDR3: TGTGCCAGCAGCGTATTCCTCCTTAGCGGACAAGAGACCCAGTACTTC.

The rearrangement links TRBV10-2 to TRBJ2-7; 7 nucleotides align to TRBD1. V gave up 5 bases and J gave up 3 bases; unmatched junction bases: 4. This CDR3 has 13 residues. The germline gives CDR1 WSHSY, CDR2 SAAADI. CDR3 sequence (DNA): TGCGCCAGCAGTCTGGGACAGAACTACGAGCAGTACTTC. Translating it yields CASSLGQNYEQYF.

This clone turned up a few times. The chain couples TRBV4-2 to TRBJ2-7, with 8 bases identical to TRBD2. CDR3 length equals 17 residues. J lost 2 bases, V lost 3 bases, and 12 bases had no gene match. Looked up from germline, CDR1 is LGHNA and CDR2 is YNFKEQ. The CDR3 DNA reads TGTGCCAGCAGCCAGACCGCCGGGACTAGTTTCCCCTACGAGCAGTACTTC. Residues: CASSQTAGTSFPYEQYF.

The chain joins TRBV7-2 to TRBJ2-1, with D possibly matching TRBD2 (5 bases). Germline CDR1 and CDR2: SGHTA and FQGNSA. Trimming left V 2 bases short and J 3 bases short, with 14 bases between. This CDR3 contains 16 residues. CDR3: CASSLSPLGIYNEQFF. The CDR3, as DNA: TGTGCCAGCAGCTTATCCCCCCTCGGGATCTACAATGAGCAGTTCTTC.

The chain employs TRBV2 and TRBJ1-5; a possible D gene is TRBD1 (6 bases). The CDR3 sequence is 13 residues long. V was pared by 6 bases and J by 7 bases, with 13 bases between. CDR1 SNHLY and CDR2 FYNNEI come from the germline V gene. The CDR3 protein is CASRADDRQPQHF. The CDR3 nucleotides are TGTGCCAGCAGAGCCGACGACAGGCAGCCCCAGCATTTT.

This clone was picked up one time. This rearrangement joins TRBV19 to TRBJ2-4, with D perhaps matching TRBD2 (5 bases). V shed 1 base and J shed 3 bases, with 13 bases lying between them. The CDR3 extends over 16 amino acids. Germline V gives CDR1 LNHDA, CDR2 SQIVND (reference sequence). CDR3 sequence reads: CASSIVGGFGKNIQYF. Written as DNA, the CDR3 is TGTGCCAGTAGTATAGTAGGCGGGTTCGGCAAAAACATTCAGTACTTC.